Sequencing of this TCR beta chain was carried out in a study of OX40 agonist ivuxolimab in advanced cancers. Study-wide context: Patients received the agonistic anti-OX40 (CD134) antibody ivuxolimab. Study-wide results and caveats: On average, CD8+ T cells had more expanded clones than CD4+. Specificity for antigen went undetermined in the expanded peripheral T cells.

CDR1 SGHKS and CDR2 YYEKEE come from the germline V gene (reference sequence). Deletions cut 3 bases from V and 5 bases from J, with 23 bases between. CDR3 length equals 17 residues. For this clone: Its cognate antigen is unknown.

The timepoints at which blood was sampled were baseline, cycle 4 day 1, and cycle 7 day 1. Profiled with immunoSEQ multiplex PCR; TCRdb holds only in-frame clones, not every one. The table lists tens of thousands of clones, about 77% of them singletons. The TCR sequence derives from an adult with an advanced solid tumor such as melanoma, head and neck, liver or kidney cancer. Material: CD4+ or CD8+ T cells sorted from blood, obtained in a trial of the OX40 agonist ivuxolimab. This rearrangement joins TRBV5-5 to TRBJ1-2; no definite D call. The CDR3 loop reads CASSSSINTALLYGYTF. The DNA for the CDR3 is TGTGCCAGCAGCTCATCCATTAACACAGCACTTCTTTATGGCTACACCTTC.